A selection of T cell receptor beta chains follows, all from one sample in a study of T-cell memory formation after mild COVID-19. TCRdb reprocessed the 5' RACE reads with MiXCR, giving one entry per CDR3 protein. Of some 150,000 distinct CDR3 sequences in the sample, about 5.5% were seen once. Material for sequencing was PBMCs or a T cell subset sorted from them (not recorded which). The receptors derive from an adult woman who had mild COVID-19 (a few samples of this study predate the infection). Cell type and time point are not known. The CDR3 runs from the conserved cysteine through the conserved F or W. The order of the fields is D gene, clone size, V gene, J gene, CDR3 protein, CDR3 DNA. The D gene is left open where the match is weak. Only part of the rows carry a size: once, few, many, or a class if the clone is expanded.

>.|.|TRBV29-1|TRBJ2-1
CSVELAMSSYNEQFF
TGCAGCGTTGAGCTAGCGATGAGCTCCTACAATGAGCAGTTCTTC
>TRBD2|many|TRBV4-1|TRBJ2-7
CASSQDRLALYEQYF
TGCGCCAGCAGCCAAGATAGACTAGCGTTATACGAGCAGTACTTC
>TRBD1|few|TRBV29-1|TRBJ2-1
CSVPGQSYNEQFF
TGCAGCGTCCCGGGACAGTCCTACAATGAGCAGTTCTTC
>.|.|TRBV15|TRBJ1-4
CATSRDRHKKLFF
TGTGCCACCAGCAGAGATCGACACAAAAAACTGTTTTTT
>TRBD1|few|TRBV5-1|TRBJ1-4
CASSLVGDRGSEKLFF
TGCGCCAGCAGCTTGGTTGGGGACAGGGGCAGTGAAAAACTGTTTTTT
>.|few|TRBV5-1|TRBJ2-3
CASSRDAASTDTQYF
TGCGCCAGCAGCCGGGACGCCGCTAGCACAGATACGCAGTATTTT
>.|many|TRBV5-4|TRBJ2-7
CASSADTYEQYF
TGTGCCAGCAGCGCGGACACCTACGAGCAGTACTTC
>.|few|TRBV30|TRBJ2-7
CAWRRTATYEQYF
TGTGCCTGGAGACGGACAGCAACTTACGAGCAGTACTTC
>.|many|TRBV2|TRBJ1-2
CASRGGIDGYTF
TGTGCCAGCCGGGGCGGCATAGATGGCTACACCTTC
>.|.|TRBV24-1|TRBJ2-7
CATSDQGDSYEQYF
TGTGCCACCAGTGATCAAGGAGACTCCTACGAGCAGTACTTC
>TRBD2|.|TRBV6-5|TRBJ2-1
CASSPTSGDSSYNEQFF
TGTGCCAGCAGTCCGACTAGCGGGGACAGCTCCTACAATGAGCAGTTCTTC
>.|many|TRBV28|TRBJ2-3
CASSSPLTDTQYF
TGTGCCAGCTCCTCCCCCCTCACAGATACGCAGTATTTT
>.|few|TRBV5-1|TRBJ1-1
CASSLVGGGPNTEAFF
TGCGCCAGCAGCTTGGTAGGGGGGGGACCGAACACTGAAGCTTTCTTT
>.|.|TRBV5-6|TRBJ2-1
CASSIWVGYNEQFF
TGTGCCAGCAGTATATGGGTGGGCTACAATGAGCAGTTCTTC
>TRBD2|few|TRBV11-2|TRBJ2-1
CASSRVGLAGREQFF
TGTGCCAGCAGCCGGGTGGGACTAGCCGGGCGTGAGCAGTTCTTC
>.|few|TRBV5-5|TRBJ1-6
CASSLVQVENSPLHF
TGTGCCAGCAGCTTGGTACAGGTGGAAAATTCACCCCTCCACTTT
>.|few|TRBV20-1|TRBJ2-7
CRRSPGLAPTRLYEQYF
TGCCGCCGAAGCCCAGGGCTAGCTCCAACGAGGCTCTACGAGCAGTACTTC
>.|medium-sized|TRBV9|TRBJ2-2
CASSVARNTGELFF
TGTGCCAGCAGCGTAGCCAGGAACACCGGGGAGCTGTTTTTT
>.|.|TRBV19|TRBJ2-2
CASSSQANTGELFF
TGTGCCAGTAGTTCACAGGCGAACACCGGGGAGCTGTTTTTT
>TRBD1|.|TRBV19|TRBJ1-2
CASLHVGGAGYTF
TGTGCCAGTCTCCATGTAGGGGGCGCGGGCTACACCTTC
>TRBD2|many|TRBV20-1|TRBJ2-1
CSARGGTSSYNEQFF
TGCAGTGCTAGGGGCGGGACTAGCTCCTACAATGAGCAGTTCTTC
>.|many|TRBV9|TRBJ2-7
CASSVASRSGGTGEQYF
TGTGCCAGCAGCGTAGCTTCCCGTTCGGGCGGAACCGGGGAGCAGTACTTC
>.|.|TRBV29-1|TRBJ2-1
CSVEEGLRLNEQFF
TGCAGCGTTGAAGAGGGCCTGCGCCTCAATGAGCAGTTCTTC
>TRBD1|few|TRBV30|TRBJ2-2
CAWSSNTGAPAGELFF
TGTGCCTGGAGTTCGAACACAGGGGCCCCGGCCGGGGAGCTGTTTTTT
>TRBD2|few|TRBV11-3|TRBJ2-2
CASSLEARTSGKSTGELFF
TGTGCCAGCAGCTTAGAGGCTCGGACTAGCGGGAAGAGCACCGGGGAGCTGTTTTTT
>.|.|TRBV20-1|TRBJ1-1
CSASGQTMNTEAFF
TGCAGTGCTAGTGGACAGACCATGAACACTGAAGCTTTCTTT
>.|.|TRBV12-3/TRBV12-4|TRBJ1-2
CASSPRSLGYTF
TGTGCCAGCAGCCCCAGGAGTCTGGGCTACACCTTC
>.|few|TRBV5-1|TRBJ2-3
CASSLAPGADTQYF
TGCGCCAGCAGCTTGGCCCCCGGGGCAGATACGCAGTATTTT
>.|many|TRBV27|TRBJ2-7
CASSRKGPGTSLSSYEQYF
TGTGCCAGCAGTCGTAAAGGACCCGGGACATCTTTGAGCTCCTACGAGCAGTACTTC
>.|many|TRBV7-9|TRBJ2-7
CASSPTPNYEQYF
TGTGCCAGCAGCCCTACCCCGAACTACGAGCAGTACTTC
>TRBD2|few|TRBV4-2|TRBJ2-1
CASSRPTELAGGNNEQFF
TGTGCCAGCAGCCGACCTACAGAACTAGCGGGGGGAAACAATGAGCAGTTCTTC
>TRBD1|many|TRBV5-1|TRBJ2-2
CASTLRTGHTGELFF
TGCGCCAGCACCCTAAGGACAGGGCACACCGGGGAGCTGTTTTTT
>.|.|TRBV15|TRBJ2-3
CATSEGTAGTPSTDTQYF
TGTGCCACCAGCGAGGGAACGGCAGGGACCCCTAGCACAGATACGCAGTATTTT
>.|.|TRBV7-9|TRBJ2-7
CASSPPTGFEQYF
TGTGCCAGCAGCCCACCCACGGGTTTCGAGCAGTACTTC
>.|.|TRBV5-4|TRBJ2-1
CASSQPRGKNEQFF
TGTGCCAGCAGCCAACCCCGGGGGAAAAATGAGCAGTTCTTC
>.|few|TRBV7-2|TRBJ1-2
CASSLVGEGYGYTF
TGTGCCAGCAGCTTAGTAGGGGAGGGATATGGCTACACCTTC
>TRBD1|many|TRBV7-6|TRBJ2-3
CASSFAGTGITDTQYF
TGTGCCAGCAGCTTTGCCGGGACAGGTATCACAGATACGCAGTATTTT
>TRBD2|many|TRBV4-3|TRBJ2-3
CASSRLAGGDTQYF
TGCGCCAGCAGCCGACTAGCGGGGGGGGATACGCAGTATTTT
>TRBD1|.|TRBV18|TRBJ1-6
CASSLRDRGGSPLHF
TGTGCCAGCTCACTCCGGGACAGGGGAGGTTCACCCCTCCACTTT
>TRBD1|many|TRBV12-3/TRBV12-4|TRBJ1-1
CASSPHRGGGTEAFF
TGTGCCAGCAGCCCCCACAGGGGAGGAGGCACTGAAGCTTTCTTT
>.|few|TRBV7-2|TRBJ2-1
CASSLSESYNEQFF
TGTGCCAGCAGCTTATCCGAGTCCTACAATGAGCAGTTCTTC
>.|.|TRBV6-2/TRBV6-3|TRBJ2-5
CASAYREAAGTRLGAETQYF
TGTGCCAGCGCTTATAGGGAGGCTGCGGGGACGAGGTTGGGTGCAGAGACCCAGTACTTC
>.|.|TRBV7-9|TRBJ1-1
CASRGGNTEAFF
TGTGCCAGCAGAGGGGGAAACACTGAAGCTTTCTTT
>TRBD1|few|TRBV5-1|TRBJ2-2
CASSSGQGATGELFF
TGCGCCAGCAGCTCCGGACAGGGGGCGACCGGGGAGCTGTTTTTT
>TRBD2|.|TRBV9|TRBJ2-1
CASSVSSGRYNEQFF
TGTGCCAGCAGCGTATCTAGCGGGAGGTACAATGAGCAGTTCTTC
>TRBD2|many|TRBV24-1|TRBJ2-1
CATVLAGPYNEQFF
TGTGCCACCGTACTAGCGGGTCCTTACAATGAGCAGTTCTTC
>.|many|TRBV12-3/TRBV12-4|TRBJ1-1
CASKRGSGTEAFF
TGTGCCAGCAAAAGGGGGTCAGGGACTGAAGCTTTCTTT
>TRBD1|many|TRBV7-3|TRBJ2-1
CASSLNPGQGAGEQFF
TGTGCCAGCAGCTTAAATCCGGGACAGGGGGCAGGAGAGCAGTTCTTC
>.|few|TRBV27|TRBJ1-2
CASSPLTYREGNYGYTF
TGTGCCAGCAGTCCACTGACTTACAGGGAAGGGAACTATGGCTACACCTTC
>.|.|TRBV7-9|TRBJ2-6
CASSWTRGRGSGANVLTF
TGTGCCAGCAGCTGGACTCGAGGACGGGGCTCTGGGGCCAACGTCCTGACTTTC
>.|many|TRBV30|TRBJ1-1
CAWRKGMNTEAFF
TGTGCCTGGAGGAAGGGGATGAACACTGAAGCTTTCTTT
>.|few|TRBV2|TRBJ1-1
CASRGDHHPEAFF
TGTGCCAGCAGGGGGGACCATCACCCTGAAGCTTTCTTT
>TRBD1|many|TRBV5-1|TRBJ2-2
CASSQKTGDTGELFF
TGCGCCAGCAGCCAGAAGACAGGGGACACCGGGGAGCTGTTTTTT
>.|.|TRBV5-1|TRBJ2-7
CASSFDLGTGGEQYF
TGCGCCAGCAGCTTTGATTTAGGGACCGGGGGAGAGCAGTACTTC
>.|.|TRBV4-1|TRBJ2-1
CASSQVPDSLNEQFF
TGCGCCAGCAGCCAAGTCCCAGACAGCCTCAATGAGCAGTTCTTC
>TRBD1|many|TRBV7-2|TRBJ2-1
CASRSGGTSNEQFF
TGTGCCAGCAGGTCAGGGGGCACGAGCAATGAGCAGTTCTTC
>TRBD1|many|TRBV5-6|TRBJ1-5
CASSTLDRTWEPQHF
TGTGCCAGCAGCACCCTGGACAGGACCTGGGAGCCCCAGCATTTT
>.|.|TRBV4-2|TRBJ1-2
CASSQGTFDYGYTF
TGTGCCAGCAGCCAGGGGACTTTTGACTATGGCTACACCTTC
>.|.|TRBV30|TRBJ2-1
CAWSEAHRNEQFF
TGTGCCTGGAGCGAGGCCCATAGGAATGAGCAGTTCTTC
>TRBD2|.|TRBV5-4|TRBJ2-3
CASSFSSGRAGSTDTQYF
TGTGCCAGCAGCTTTTCTAGCGGGAGGGCGGGGAGCACAGATACGCAGTATTTT